A selection of T cell receptor beta chains follows, all from one sample in a study of CD8+ T cells in alopecia areata. TCRdb's copy holds only in-frame clones and misses some; the assay was immunoSEQ multiplex PCR. This sample has fewer than 150,000 clones, with 55% to 70% found just once. The sequencing sample was made of CD4+ T cells sorted from blood. The origin of the receptors is a human donor in good health. Both conserved end residues are part of each CDR3. Each record gives: clone size, D gene, J gene, V gene, CDR3 protein, CDR3 DNA. D genes are given only for firm matches. Size is stated for part of the rows, as once, few or many counts, or as a class when the clone is expanded.

NA | TRBD2 | TRBJ2-1 | TRBV25-1 | CASREQRGSFEQFF | TGTGCCAGCAGGGAACAGCGGGGGAGTTTTGAGCAGTTCTTC
NA | NA | TRBJ2-3 | TRBV2 | CASSEQGTDTQYF | TGTGCCAGCAGTGAACAGGGAACAGATACGCAGTATTTT
NA | NA | TRBJ2-5 | TRBV10-3 | CAIMGSLGETQYF | TGTGCCATCATGGGTTCACTTGGGGAGACCCAGTACTTC
NA | NA | TRBJ1-5 | TRBV15 | CATSRDTGHWGIQPQHF | TGTGCCACCAGCAGAGATACGGGACATTGGGGCATCCAGCCCCAGCATTTT
NA | NA | TRBJ2-7 | TRBV30 | CAWSNSQYEQYF | TGTGCCTGGAGTAACAGTCAGTACGAGCAGTACTTC
NA | NA | TRBJ1-2 | TRBV2 | CASSESGIPGYGYTF | TGTGCCAGCAGTGAAAGTGGCATTCCAGGCTATGGCTACACCTTC
few | TRBD1 | TRBJ2-1 | TRBV5-1 | CASSPGQGRFF | TGCGCCAGCAGCCCGGGACAGGGCCGATTCTTC
NA | TRBD1 | TRBJ1-2 | TRBV7-6 | CASSARQGTNYGYTF | TGTGCCAGCAGCGCTCGACAGGGAACTAACTATGGCTACACCTTC
once | TRBD1 | TRBJ2-5 | TRBV6-5 | CASSPLGDRRETQYF | TGTGCCAGCAGCCCCCTTGGGGACAGGCGAGAGACCCAGTACTTC
many | NA | TRBJ1-2 | TRBV2 | CASSVPQGNYGYTF | TGTGCCAGCAGTGTACCACAGGGAAACTATGGCTACACCTTC
once | TRBD2 | TRBJ2-1 | TRBV6-5 | CASRLAGGSYNEQFF | TGTGCCAGCAGACTAGCGGGAGGCTCCTACAATGAGCAGTTCTTC
NA | NA | TRBJ2-5 | TRBV29-1 | CSVDYGQETQYF | TGCAGCGTTGACTACGGCCAAGAGACCCAGTACTTC
NA | NA | TRBJ2-2 | TRBV5-1 | CASSPRTNTGELFF | TGCGCCAGCAGCCCTCGAACGAACACCGGGGAGCTGTTTTTT
NA | TRBD2 | TRBJ2-7 | TRBV29-1 | CSVGGLAGSYEQYF | TGCAGCGTTGGGGGACTAGCGGGATCCTACGAGCAGTACTTC
once | TRBD2 | TRBJ2-1 | TRBV2 | CASKVAGRYNEQFF | TGTGCCAGCAAGGTAGCGGGGCGTTACAATGAGCAGTTCTTC
NA | NA | TRBJ2-5 | TRBV6-6 | CASRRPQETQYF | TGTGCCAGCCGGCGACCGCAAGAGACCCAGTACTTC
NA | NA | TRBJ2-7 | TRBV27 | CASSSVLLPVYEQYF | TGTGCCAGCAGTTCGGTGCTTTTACCGGTGTACGAGCAGTACTTC
NA | NA | TRBJ1-5 | TRBV30 | CAWSVSNQPQHF | TGTGCCTGGAGTGTCAGCAATCAGCCCCAGCATTTT
NA | TRBD1 | TRBJ1-3 | TRBV29-1 | CSGGQGAGNTIYF | TGCAGCGGGGGACAGGGAGCCGGAAACACCATATATTTT
NA | NA | TRBJ1-2 | TRBV6-6 | CASSPGRTGSGYGYTF | TGTGCCAGCAGTCCGGGAAGGACGGGTTCTGGCTATGGCTACACCTTC
NA | TRBD1 | TRBJ2-7 | TRBV6-5 | CASRSTGNEQYF | TGTGCCAGCAGGTCGACAGGGAACGAGCAGTACTTC
few | NA | TRBJ2-1 | TRBV5-1 | CASSLEGTYNEQFF | TGCGCCAGCAGCTTGGAAGGGACGTACAATGAGCAGTTCTTC
NA | TRBD1 | TRBJ2-5 | TRBV10-1 | CASSESGQGMETQYF | TGCGCCAGCAGTGAGTCGGGACAGGGTATGGAGACCCAGTACTTC
NA | NA | TRBJ2-5 | TRBV29-1 | CSVGEGARETQYF | TGCAGCGTGGGGGAGGGGGCTCGGGAGACCCAGTACTTC
NA | NA | TRBJ1-2 | TRBV11-2 | CASSLNQQVYTF | TGTGCCAGCAGCTTAAATCAGCAGGTCTACACCTTC
few | NA | TRBJ2-2 | TRBV30 | CAWSSDSPNTGELFF | TGTGCCTGGAGTTCCGACAGCCCCAACACCGGGGAGCTGTTTTTT
NA | TRBD1 | TRBJ2-1 | TRBV2 | CASRKGQDLLGSYNEQFF | TGTGCCAGCAGGAAGGGACAGGACCTTCTGGGCTCCTACAATGAGCAGTTCTTC
NA | NA | TRBJ2-1 | TRBV29-1 | CIVGGHSGNEQFF | TGCATCGTAGGGGGGCACTCGGGGAATGAGCAGTTCTTC
NA | NA | TRBJ1-3 | TRBV2 | CASSGAAAGNTIYF | TGTGCCAGCAGTGGGGCAGCGGCTGGAAACACCATATATTTT